This TCR beta chain was captured by sequencing in a study of blood T cell repertoires in COVID-19. Looking at the study overall: Specimens from acute and convalescent COVID-19 originated in the United States, Italy and Spain. T cells, B-cell-depleted T cells, or PBMCs provided the cDNA or gDNA that served as material.

The V gene end was trimmed by 7 bases and the J gene end by 5 bases; junction bases not matched to a gene: 1. The germline CDR1 and CDR2 sequences are WSHSY and SAAADI. CDR3 length equals 12 residues. In the original processing: Amplified reference gene primers provided the basis for estimating nucleated cell counts. The table came from immunoSEQ multiplex PCR; TCRdb's copy has only in-frame clones and leaves some out. That table supplies the V and J calls and clone size; D and trimming were determined from the DNA. Of 250,000 or so clones in the sample, over 75% are singletons; the top ten hold around 0.78%. In its sample, this clone was seen once.

The source of this sequence is a woman aged 25-40 years with acute or convalescent COVID-19. What was sequenced was peripheral blood. The V and J genes are TRBV10-2 and TRBJ1-5, with 8 nucleotides matching TRBD1. CDR3 in amino acids: CASTTGDQPQHF. The CDR3 nucleotides are TGCGCCAGCACGACAGGGGATCAGCCCCAGCATTTT.